This T cell receptor beta chain was obtained from a study of shared clonotypes between healthy human individuals. Study conclusions and caveats: It was the few donors that limited the genetic and exposure-history diversity represented.

Concerning this clone itself: Its antigen is unknown.

PBMC DNA, left unsorted, was sequenced on ten immunoSEQ deep assay plates. Assay: immunoSEQ multiplex PCR; the TCRdb copy retains only in-frame clones and omits some. Seen here are around 480,000 clones, about 80% observed once, and the top ten hold about 12%. This CDR3 is 17 amino acids long. Unmatched junction bases numbered 6, after V lost 0 bases and J lost 0 bases. Germline V lookup: CDR1 LGHNA, CDR2 YNFKEQ. The chain has TRBV4-2 and TRBJ2-7; 9 nucleotides match TRBD2. This clonotype was sampled from a woman in her 40s in good health. Some clones in this sample may be carry-over from other donors' samples. The sample comprised PBMCs. The CDR3 region is CASSQDGGGRVSYEQYF. In DNA, the CDR3 is TGTGCCAGCAGCCAAGATGGGGGCGGGAGGGTCTCCTACGAGCAGTACTTC.